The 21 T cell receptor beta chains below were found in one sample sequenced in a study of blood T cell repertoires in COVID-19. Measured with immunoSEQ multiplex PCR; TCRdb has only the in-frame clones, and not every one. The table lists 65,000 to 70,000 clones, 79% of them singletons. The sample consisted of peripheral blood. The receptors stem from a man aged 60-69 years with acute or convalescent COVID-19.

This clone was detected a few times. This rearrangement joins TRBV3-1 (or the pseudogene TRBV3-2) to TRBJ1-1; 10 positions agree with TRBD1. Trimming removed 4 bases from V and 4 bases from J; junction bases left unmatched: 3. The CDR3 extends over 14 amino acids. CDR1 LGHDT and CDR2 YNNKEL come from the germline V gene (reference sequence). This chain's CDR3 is CASSLRTGGTEAFF. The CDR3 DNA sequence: TGTGCCAGCAGCCTCAGGACAGGGGGCACTGAAGCTTTCTTT.

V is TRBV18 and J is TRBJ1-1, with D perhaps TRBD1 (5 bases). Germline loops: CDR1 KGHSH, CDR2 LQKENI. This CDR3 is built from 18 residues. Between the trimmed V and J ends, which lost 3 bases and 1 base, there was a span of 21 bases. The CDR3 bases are TGTGCCAGCTCACCCCGGGCGGGGGTCAAACTATCGAACACTGAAGCTTTCTTT. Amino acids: CASSPRAGVKLSNTEAFF. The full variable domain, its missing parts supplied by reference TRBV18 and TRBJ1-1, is NAGVMQNPRHLVRRRGQEARLRCSPMKGHSHVYWYRQLPEEGLKFMVYLQKENIIDESGMPKERFSAEFPKEGPSILRIQQVVRGDSAAYFCASSPRAGVKLSNTEAFFGQGTRLTVV.

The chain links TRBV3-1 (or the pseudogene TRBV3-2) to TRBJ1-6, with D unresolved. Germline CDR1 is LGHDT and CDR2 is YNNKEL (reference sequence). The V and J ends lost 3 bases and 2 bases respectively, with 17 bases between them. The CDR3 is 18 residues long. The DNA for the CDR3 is TGTGCCAGCAGCCAGGAGGGAGGGAACCCAGCCTATAATTCACCCCTCCACTTT. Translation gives CASSQEGGNPAYNSPLHF.

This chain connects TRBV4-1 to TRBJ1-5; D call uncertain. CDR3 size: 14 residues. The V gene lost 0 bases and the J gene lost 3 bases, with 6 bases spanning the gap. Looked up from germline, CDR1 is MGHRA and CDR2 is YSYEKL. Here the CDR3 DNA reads TGCGCCAGCAGCCAAGATCAGTACAATCAGCCCCAGCATTTT. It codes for CASSQDQYNQPQHF.

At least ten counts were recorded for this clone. CDR3 sequence reads: CASTTGGGYEQYF. DNA of the CDR3: TGTGCCAGCACAACAGGGGGCGGTTACGAGCAGTACTTC. V gene TRBV27 combines with J gene TRBJ2-7; 9 bases are shared with TRBD1. The CDR3 covers 13 residues. J lost 4 bases, V lost 7 bases, and 5 bases had no gene match. Germline CDR1 is MNHEY and CDR2 is SMNVEV (reference sequence).

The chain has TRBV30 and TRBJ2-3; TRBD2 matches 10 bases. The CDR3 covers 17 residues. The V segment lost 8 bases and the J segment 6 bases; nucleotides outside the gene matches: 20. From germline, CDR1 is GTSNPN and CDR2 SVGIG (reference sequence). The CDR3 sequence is CAARASGGPRAQDTQYF. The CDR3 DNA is TGTGCCGCGAGGGCTAGCGGGGGCCCCCGAGCACAGGATACGCAGTATTTT.

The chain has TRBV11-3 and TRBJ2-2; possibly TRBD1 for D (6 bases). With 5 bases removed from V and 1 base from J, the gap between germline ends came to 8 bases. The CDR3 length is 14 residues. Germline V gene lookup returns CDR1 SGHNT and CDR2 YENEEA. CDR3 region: CASSTGQNTGELFF. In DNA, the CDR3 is TGTGCCAGCAGCACGGGACAGAACACCGGGGAGCTGTTTTTT.

CDR3 DNA sequence: TGTGCCAGCAGTGCAGTCGGGGGGAGTGGGGCCAACGTCCTGACTTTC. This sequence encodes CASSAVGGSGANVLTF. The genes are TRBV6-1 and TRBJ2-6; 7 bases are shared with TRBD2. The V and J ends lost 4 bases and 3 bases, in that order; junction bases with no gene match: 6. The length of the CDR3 is 16 residues. Germline CDR1 reads MNHNS; CDR2 reads SASEGT.

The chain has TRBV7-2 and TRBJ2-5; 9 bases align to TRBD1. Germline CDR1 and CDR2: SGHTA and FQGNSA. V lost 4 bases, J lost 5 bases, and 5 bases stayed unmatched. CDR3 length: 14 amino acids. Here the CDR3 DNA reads TGTGCCAGCAGCTCGGGGACAGGGTACGAGACCCAGTACTTC. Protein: CASSSGTGYETQYF.

CDR3 loop: CASSRDRGEKLFF. In nucleotides, the CDR3 is TGTGCCAGCAGCCGGGACAGGGGTGAAAAACTGTTTTTT. The genes are TRBV7-2 and TRBJ1-4, with 10 bases fitting TRBD1. The CDR3 is 13 amino acids. Germline CDR1 is SGHTA and CDR2 is FQGNSA. V was pared by 5 bases and J by 7 bases, with 1 base of the junction left unmatched.

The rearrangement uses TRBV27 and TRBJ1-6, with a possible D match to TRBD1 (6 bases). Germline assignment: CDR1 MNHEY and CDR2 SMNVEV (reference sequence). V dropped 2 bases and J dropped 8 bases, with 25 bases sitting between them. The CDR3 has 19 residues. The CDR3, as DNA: TGTGCCAGCAGTTTAGTCGGGACACTCAATCACGGGGCCTATTCACCCCTCCACTTT. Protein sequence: CASSLVGTLNHGAYSPLHF.

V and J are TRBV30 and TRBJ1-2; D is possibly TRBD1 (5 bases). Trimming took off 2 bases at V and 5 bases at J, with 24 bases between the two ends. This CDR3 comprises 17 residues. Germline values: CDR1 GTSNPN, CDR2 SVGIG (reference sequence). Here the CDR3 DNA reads TGTGCCTGGAGTTACGCCCGGGGGAGTGGAGGTCGGTATGGCTACACCTTC. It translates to CAWSYARGSGGRYGYTF.

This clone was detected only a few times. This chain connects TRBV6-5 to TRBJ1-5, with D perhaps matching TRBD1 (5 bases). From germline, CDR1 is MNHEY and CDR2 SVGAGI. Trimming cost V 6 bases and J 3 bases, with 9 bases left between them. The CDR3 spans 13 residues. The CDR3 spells CASREGINQPQHF. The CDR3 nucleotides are TGTGCCAGCAGGGAGGGGATCAATCAGCCCCAGCATTTT.

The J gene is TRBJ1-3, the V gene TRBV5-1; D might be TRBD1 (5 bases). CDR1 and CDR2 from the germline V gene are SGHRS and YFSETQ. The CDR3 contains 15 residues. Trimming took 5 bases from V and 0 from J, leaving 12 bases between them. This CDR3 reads CASSSEGHSGNTIYF. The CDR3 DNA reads TGCGCCAGCAGTTCGGAGGGGCACTCTGGAAACACCATATATTTT.

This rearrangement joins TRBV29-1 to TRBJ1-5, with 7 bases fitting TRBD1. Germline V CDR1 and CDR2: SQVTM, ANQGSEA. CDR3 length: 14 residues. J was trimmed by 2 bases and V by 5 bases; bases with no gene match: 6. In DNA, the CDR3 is TGCAGCGTTCGACAGGGCTGGGGCAATCAGCCCCAGCATTTT. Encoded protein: CSVRQGWGNQPQHF.

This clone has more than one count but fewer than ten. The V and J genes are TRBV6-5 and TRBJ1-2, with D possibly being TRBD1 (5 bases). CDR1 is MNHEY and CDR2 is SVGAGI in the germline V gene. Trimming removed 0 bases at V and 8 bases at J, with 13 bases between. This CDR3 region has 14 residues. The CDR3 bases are TGTGCCAGCAGTTACTCGAGTGGGGCTCGGGGCTACACCTTC. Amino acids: CASSYSSGARGYTF.

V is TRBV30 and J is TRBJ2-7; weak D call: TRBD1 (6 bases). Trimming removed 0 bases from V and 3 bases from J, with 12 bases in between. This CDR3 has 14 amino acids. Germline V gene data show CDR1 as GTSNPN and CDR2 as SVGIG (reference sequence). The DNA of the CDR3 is TGTGCCTGGAGTGTGGCTGGGGGCGGCTACGAGCAGTACTTC. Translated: CAWSVAGGGYEQYF.

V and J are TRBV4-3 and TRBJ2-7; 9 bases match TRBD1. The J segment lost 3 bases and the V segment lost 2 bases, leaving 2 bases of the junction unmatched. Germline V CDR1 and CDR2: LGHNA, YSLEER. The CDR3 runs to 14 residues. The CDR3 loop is CASSQWDRDYEQYF. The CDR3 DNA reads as TGCGCCAGCAGCCAATGGGACAGGGACTACGAGCAGTACTTC.

CDR3 DNA sequence: TGCGCCAGCAGCCTAGGGGCAGGGAAGAGGACTAATGAAAAACTGTTTTTT. Protein product: CASSLGAGKRTNEKLFF. The rearrangement uses TRBV4-3 and TRBJ1-4; D is perhaps TRBD1 (5 bases). The CDR3 totals 17 residues. Trimming stripped 4 bases from V and 2 bases from J, with 17 bases between. CDR1 is LGHNA and CDR2 is YSLEER in the germline V gene.

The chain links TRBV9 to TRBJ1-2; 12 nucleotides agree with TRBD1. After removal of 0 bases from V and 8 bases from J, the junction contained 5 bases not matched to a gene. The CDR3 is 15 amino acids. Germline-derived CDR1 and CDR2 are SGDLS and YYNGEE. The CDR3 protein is CASSVVTGTGGGYTF. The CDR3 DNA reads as TGTGCCAGCAGCGTAGTCACCGGGACAGGGGGCGGCTACACCTTC.

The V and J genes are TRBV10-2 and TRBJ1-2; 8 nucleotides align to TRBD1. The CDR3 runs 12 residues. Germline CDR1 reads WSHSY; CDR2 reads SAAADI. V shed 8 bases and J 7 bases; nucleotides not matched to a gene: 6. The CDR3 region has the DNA TGCGCCAGCGGACAGGGTACTATTGGCTACACCTTC. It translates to CASGQGTIGYTF.